The rows below give T cell receptor beta chains drawn from one sample of a study of cytomegalovirus exposure and HLA in healthy donors. The repertoire was sequenced with immunoSEQ multiplex PCR; TCRdb's copy has only in-frame clones and lacks some. The table records 75,000 to 80,000 clones, around 79% of them present only once. Sequenced: PBMCs. Receptors originate from a man aged 35 to 55 in good health and CMV-seronegative. CDR3s include the opening cysteine and the closing phenylalanine or tryptophan. Each record gives: V gene, J gene, D gene, clone size, CDR3 length, CDR3 DNA, CDR3 protein. A D gene is named only where the DNA matches it firmly. Expanded clones are given a class, and other clones once, few, many or no size at all.

V gene: TRBV28; J gene: TRBJ1-2; D gene: .; clone size: few; CDR3 length: 11; CDR3 DNA: TGTGCCACCCTCCTAAACTATGGCTACACCTTC; CDR3 protein: CATLLNYGYTF
V gene: TRBV5-6; J gene: TRBJ2-4; D gene: TRBD2; clone size: .; CDR3 length: 14; CDR3 DNA: TGTGCCAGCAGCTGGGGGGGAAACAAAAACAGTCAGTACTTC; CDR3 protein: CASSWGGNKNSQYF
V gene: TRBV19; J gene: TRBJ1-1; D gene: .; clone size: .; CDR3 length: 12; CDR3 DNA: TGTGCCACCTCGGGGGTTGGCACTGAAGCTTTCTTT; CDR3 protein: CATSGVGTEAFF
V gene: TRBV18; J gene: TRBJ1-2; D gene: .; clone size: once; CDR3 length: 13; CDR3 DNA: TGTGCCAGCCGGGAAGCGGGCGGGTATGGCTACACCTTC; CDR3 protein: CASREAGGYGYTF
V gene: TRBV4-1; J gene: TRBJ2-5; D gene: TRBD2; clone size: .; CDR3 length: 18; CDR3 DNA: TGCGCCAGCAGCCAAGAAGGGGGACTAGCGGGAGTGTTGGAGACCCAGTACTTC; CDR3 protein: CASSQEGGLAGVLETQYF
V gene: TRBV7-2; J gene: TRBJ1-4; D gene: .; clone size: .; CDR3 length: 15; CDR3 DNA: TGTGCCAGCAGCTTAGATCGTCAGACTAATGAAAAACTGTTTTTT; CDR3 protein: CASSLDRQTNEKLFF
V gene: TRBV2; J gene: TRBJ1-6; D gene: .; clone size: few; CDR3 length: 15; CDR3 DNA: TGTGCCAGCAGTACCCTACAGGGTTCTAATTCACCCCTCCACTTT; CDR3 protein: CASSTLQGSNSPLHF
V gene: TRBV5-5; J gene: TRBJ2-1; D gene: TRBD2; clone size: once; CDR3 length: 15; CDR3 DNA: TGTGCCAGCAGCCTAACTAGCGGGAGGGCCAATGAGCAGTTCTTC; CDR3 protein: CASSLTSGRANEQFF
V gene: TRBV15; J gene: TRBJ1-2; D gene: TRBD1; clone size: .; CDR3 length: 15; CDR3 DNA: TGTGCCACCAGCAGGGGAGGACAGGGGACATATGGCTACACCTTC; CDR3 protein: CATSRGGQGTYGYTF
V gene: TRBV18; J gene: TRBJ2-4; D gene: TRBD2; clone size: .; CDR3 length: 17; CDR3 DNA: TGTGCCAGCTCACCACCGGGACTAGCTTCCGGGAGAGACATTCAGTACTTC; CDR3 protein: CASSPPGLASGRDIQYF
V gene: TRBV6-1; J gene: TRBJ2-7; D gene: TRBD2; clone size: .; CDR3 length: 18; CDR3 DNA: TGTGCCAGCAGTGAATACCATTCTAGCGGGACTAGCTCCTACGAGCAGTACTTC; CDR3 protein: CASSEYHSSGTSSYEQYF
V gene: TRBV11-2; J gene: TRBJ1-5; D gene: .; clone size: once; CDR3 length: 15; CDR3 DNA: TGTGCCAGCAGCTTAGCGGGGACGGGGGATCAGCCCCAGCATTTT; CDR3 protein: CASSLAGTGDQPQHF
V gene: TRBV9; J gene: TRBJ2-1; D gene: .; clone size: .; CDR3 length: 15; CDR3 DNA: TGTGCCAGCAGCGCGGTTCTCTCCTCCTACAATGAGCAGTTCTTC; CDR3 protein: CASSAVLSSYNEQFF
V gene: TRBV2; J gene: TRBJ2-2; D gene: TRBD1; clone size: few; CDR3 length: 15; CDR3 DNA: TGTGCCAGCAGGACAGGGAACGCGAACACCGGGGAGCTGTTTTTT; CDR3 protein: CASRTGNANTGELFF
V gene: TRBV6-4; J gene: TRBJ2-3; D gene: TRBD2; clone size: .; CDR3 length: 14; CDR3 DNA: TGTGCCAGCAGTGCCAGCGGGGGGGCAGATACGCAGTATTTT; CDR3 protein: CASSASGGADTQYF
V gene: TRBV7-6; J gene: TRBJ1-3; D gene: .; clone size: .; CDR3 length: 16; CDR3 DNA: TGTGCCAGCAGCTTAGTGGGGGGAAGCTCTGGAAACACCATATATTTT; CDR3 protein: CASSLVGGSSGNTIYF
V gene: TRBV29-1; J gene: TRBJ2-3; D gene: .; clone size: .; CDR3 length: 13; CDR3 DNA: TGCAGCGTTGAACGCCAGACACAAGATACGCAGTATTTT; CDR3 protein: CSVERQTQDTQYF
V gene: TRBV29-1; J gene: TRBJ2-3; D gene: TRBD1; clone size: .; CDR3 length: 15; CDR3 DNA: TGCAGCATCCGGACAGGGAGGCTCGGCACAGATACGCAGTATTTT; CDR3 protein: CSIRTGRLGTDTQYF
V gene: TRBV6-5; J gene: TRBJ2-7; D gene: .; clone size: .; CDR3 length: 14; CDR3 DNA: TGTGCCAGCAGTTACGACGGGACTTTCTACGAGCAGTACTTC; CDR3 protein: CASSYDGTFYEQYF
V gene: TRBV6-1; J gene: TRBJ1-1; D gene: TRBD1; clone size: .; CDR3 length: 13; CDR3 DNA: TGTGCCAGCCTGGGGACAGGGGGCACTGAAGCTTTCTTT; CDR3 protein: CASLGTGGTEAFF
V gene: TRBV7-9; J gene: TRBJ1-3; D gene: TRBD1; clone size: few; CDR3 length: 16; CDR3 DNA: TGTGCCAGCAGCTCCCGAACAGGGACAGGGGGAAACACCATATATTTT; CDR3 protein: CASSSRTGTGGNTIYF
V gene: TRBV2; J gene: TRBJ2-3; D gene: .; clone size: .; CDR3 length: 13; CDR3 DNA: TGTGCCAGCAGTGGGACGGAGGCAGATACGCAGTATTTT; CDR3 protein: CASSGTEADTQYF
V gene: TRBV4-1; J gene: TRBJ2-5; D gene: TRBD2; clone size: .; CDR3 length: 17; CDR3 DNA: TGCGCCAGCAGCCAAGAGGGTAGCGGGAGGGCCGGAGAGACCCAGTACTTC; CDR3 protein: CASSQEGSGRAGETQYF
V gene: TRBV28; J gene: TRBJ1-1; D gene: .; clone size: .; CDR3 length: 15; CDR3 DNA: TGTGCCAGCAGACTTACAGGGTTCAGAAACACTGAAGCTTTCTTT; CDR3 protein: CASRLTGFRNTEAFF
V gene: TRBV5-1; J gene: TRBJ2-2; D gene: .; clone size: .; CDR3 length: 17; CDR3 DNA: TGCGCCAGCAGCTCCCGAATTGGGCGCCCGGACGTCGGGGAGCTGTTCTTT; CDR3 protein: CASSSRIGRPDVGELFF
V gene: TRBV16; J gene: TRBJ2-1; D gene: TRBD1; clone size: .; CDR3 length: 16; CDR3 DNA: TGTGCCAGCAGCCAAGGGTCGGGACAGGGGGCGGATGAGCAGTTCTTC; CDR3 protein: CASSQGSGQGADEQFF
V gene: TRBV9; J gene: TRBJ1-1; D gene: .; clone size: .; CDR3 length: 14; CDR3 DNA: TGTGCCAGCAGCGTAGTATTCGGGTATACTGAAGCTTTCTTT; CDR3 protein: CASSVVFGYTEAFF
V gene: TRBV5-4; J gene: TRBJ1-2; D gene: .; clone size: .; CDR3 length: 15; CDR3 DNA: TGTGCCAGCACGCGAGTCCGACTTTCTAACTATGGCTACACCTTC; CDR3 protein: CASTRVRLSNYGYTF
V gene: TRBV11-2; J gene: TRBJ1-1; D gene: .; clone size: .; CDR3 length: 15; CDR3 DNA: TGTGCCAGCAGCCTCCTGGGAGCAATGAACACTGAAGCTTTCTTT; CDR3 protein: CASSLLGAMNTEAFF
V gene: TRBV4-2; J gene: TRBJ1-1; D gene: .; clone size: .; CDR3 length: 17; CDR3 DNA: TGTGCCAGCAGCCAAGAGCCTATCCCCGGGGGAGACACTGAAGCTTTCTTT; CDR3 protein: CASSQEPIPGGDTEAFF
V gene: TRBV7-9; J gene: TRBJ1-2; D gene: TRBD1; clone size: few; CDR3 length: 17; CDR3 DNA: TGTTCCAGCAGCTTAGTAGGGACAGGGGAACGGAACTATGGCTACACCTTC; CDR3 protein: CSSSLVGTGERNYGYTF
V gene: TRBV5-6; J gene: TRBJ2-2; D gene: .; clone size: .; CDR3 length: 13; CDR3 DNA: TGTGCCAGCAGGTGGGGGGAGGCCGGGGAGCTGTTTTTT; CDR3 protein: CASRWGEAGELFF
V gene: TRBV9; J gene: TRBJ2-2; D gene: TRBD1; clone size: .; CDR3 length: 15; CDR3 DNA: TGTGCCAGCAGCGTAGGACAGGGAATCACCGGGGAGCTGTTTTTT; CDR3 protein: CASSVGQGITGELFF
V gene: TRBV19; J gene: TRBJ1-6; D gene: .; clone size: .; CDR3 length: 14; CDR3 DNA: TGTGCCAGTAGCCGGGGACAAAATAATTCACCCCTCCACTTT; CDR3 protein: CASSRGQNNSPLHF
V gene: TRBV7-2; J gene: TRBJ2-7; D gene: TRBD1; clone size: .; CDR3 length: 14; CDR3 DNA: TGTGCCAGCAGCTCCTCGACAGGGTGGTACGAGCAGCACTTC; CDR3 protein: CASSSSTGWYEQHF
V gene: TRBV28; J gene: TRBJ2-1; D gene: TRBD1; clone size: .; CDR3 length: 15; CDR3 DNA: TGTGCCATTCGATCCGGGACAGTCTCCTACAATGAGCAGTTCTTC; CDR3 protein: CAIRSGTVSYNEQFF
V gene: TRBV7-9; J gene: TRBJ1-2; D gene: TRBD1; clone size: .; CDR3 length: 15; CDR3 DNA: TGTTCCAGCAGCCCCGGGACAGGGGTGGCCTATGGCTACACCTTC; CDR3 protein: CSSSPGTGVAYGYTF
V gene: TRBV18; J gene: TRBJ1-1; D gene: .; clone size: .; CDR3 length: 16; CDR3 DNA: TGTGCCAGCTCATCGGACATAGGGGCTGTGAACACTGAAGCTTTCTTT; CDR3 protein: CASSSDIGAVNTEAFF
V gene: TRBV6-1; J gene: TRBJ2-2; D gene: .; clone size: .; CDR3 length: 14; CDR3 DNA: TGTGCCAGCAGTTTAGGACATCTCACCGGGGAGCTGTTTTTT; CDR3 protein: CASSLGHLTGELFF
V gene: TRBV4-2; J gene: TRBJ2-5; D gene: .; clone size: .; CDR3 length: 13; CDR3 DNA: TGTGCCAGCAGCCAAACCGAGTACGAGACCCAGTACTTC; CDR3 protein: CASSQTEYETQYF
V gene: TRBV19; J gene: TRBJ2-1; D gene: .; clone size: .; CDR3 length: 15; CDR3 DNA: TGTGCCAGTAGTGACCCCGGGACTCCAAGCAATGAGCAGTTCTTC; CDR3 protein: CASSDPGTPSNEQFF
V gene: TRBV7-3; J gene: TRBJ2-1; D gene: .; clone size: .; CDR3 length: 13; CDR3 DNA: TGTGCCAGCAGTTCTACTTCCTACAATGAGCAGTTCTTC; CDR3 protein: CASSSTSYNEQFF
V gene: TRBV18; J gene: TRBJ2-1; D gene: .; clone size: .; CDR3 length: 14; CDR3 DNA: TGTGCCAGCACCCTAGGTAGCACGTACAATGAGCAGTTCTTC; CDR3 protein: CASTLGSTYNEQFF
V gene: TRBV28; J gene: TRBJ2-2; D gene: .; clone size: .; CDR3 length: 14; CDR3 DNA: TGTGCCAGCAGTCGGAGGGGTTGGACCGGGGAGCTGTTTTTT; CDR3 protein: CASSRRGWTGELFF
V gene: TRBV7-8; J gene: TRBJ2-7; D gene: TRBD2; clone size: .; CDR3 length: 14; CDR3 DNA: TGTGCCAGCAGCTTAGTCAGCGGGGGGGGCGAGCAGTACTTC; CDR3 protein: CASSLVSGGGEQYF
V gene: TRBV6-1; J gene: TRBJ2-5; D gene: TRBD2; clone size: .; CDR3 length: 15; CDR3 DNA: TGTGCCAGCAGTTTACTAGCGGGGTTCCAAGAGACCCAGTACTTC; CDR3 protein: CASSLLAGFQETQYF
V gene: TRBV2; J gene: TRBJ1-1; D gene: .; clone size: .; CDR3 length: 16; CDR3 DNA: TGTGCCAGAACACCGAGACCCCCCGACAGGTACACTGAAGCTTTCTTT; CDR3 protein: CARTPRPPDRYTEAFF
V gene: TRBV7-9; J gene: TRBJ2-7; D gene: .; clone size: .; CDR3 length: 16; CDR3 DNA: TGTGCCAGCAGCCCCCCTGGTAGCGGCTTTACCTACGAGCAGTACTTC; CDR3 protein: CASSPPGSGFTYEQYF
V gene: TRBV19; J gene: TRBJ1-2; D gene: .; clone size: .; CDR3 length: 13; CDR3 DNA: TGTGCCGTTTATGGGGCAGCCAACTATGGCTACACCTTC; CDR3 protein: CAVYGAANYGYTF
V gene: TRBV28; J gene: TRBJ2-7; D gene: TRBD2; clone size: once; CDR3 length: 14; CDR3 DNA: TGTGCCAGCAGTTTAGGCACTAGCGAACACGAGCAGTACTTC; CDR3 protein: CASSLGTSEHEQYF
V gene: TRBV2; J gene: TRBJ1-5; D gene: .; clone size: .; CDR3 length: 15; CDR3 DNA: TGTGCCAGCAGTGAAAGAGATCATAGCAATCAGCCCCAGCATTTT; CDR3 protein: CASSERDHSNQPQHF
V gene: TRBV6-5; J gene: TRBJ2-6; D gene: .; clone size: .; CDR3 length: 16; CDR3 DNA: TGTGCCAGCAGTTACGGCCAATTCTCTGGGGCCAACGGCCTGACTTTC; CDR3 protein: CASSYGQFSGANGLTF
V gene: TRBV29-1; J gene: TRBJ1-1; D gene: .; clone size: .; CDR3 length: 12; CDR3 DNA: TGCAGCGTTGAAACGGCAGCGTATGAAGCTTTCTTT; CDR3 protein: CSVETAAYEAFF
V gene: TRBV28; J gene: TRBJ2-1; D gene: .; clone size: .; CDR3 length: 16; CDR3 DNA: TGTGCCAGCAGTTTGTCCGCAGGGTCCGGCAACAATGAGCAGTTCTTC; CDR3 protein: CASSLSAGSGNNEQFF